This is a list of T cell receptor beta chains from one sample in a study of PD-L1 blockade in urothelial cancer. This table comes from immunoSEQ multiplex PCR, and its TCRdb copy is limited to in-frame clones, with some not included. The sample holds approximately 110,000 clones; 70% to 90% are singletons and the top ten take 2% to 2.5%. The input for sequencing was PBMCs, taken around atezolizumab (anti-PD-L1) treatment. All receptors derive from a man aged 50 or older with urothelial cancer. Each CDR3 is given with its conserved first and last residue. D genes are given only for firm matches. Expanded clones are given a class, and other clones once, few, many or no size at all.

>TRBJ2-1|-|TRBV19|-
TGTGCCAGTAGTATCTGGCAGGGGCAGGGGAATGAGCAGTTCTTC
CASSIWQGQGNEQFF
>TRBJ2-1|-|TRBV5-1|TRBD1
TGCGCCAGCAGCCTAAGGGGACAGGGAGGGGATGGTGAGCAGTTCTTC
CASSLRGQGGDGEQFF
>TRBJ1-1|-|TRBV7-2|-
TGTGCCAGCAGCTCCGCCCCCACGGGAGCTTTCTTT
CASSSAPTGAFF
>TRBJ2-7|-|TRBV19|TRBD1
TGTGCCAGTAGCATCCGGGACAGGACCTACGAGCAGTACTTC
CASSIRDRTYEQYF
>TRBJ2-7|-|TRBV27|-
TGTGCCAGCAGTTTTGCAGGGCGCGAGCAGTACTTC
CASSFAGREQYF
>TRBJ1-3|-|TRBV6-6|-
TGTGCCAGCAGACGCCCCGGGGGACGGGCGAACACCATATATTTT
CASRRPGGRANTIYF
>TRBJ1-2|-|TRBV6-5|-
TGTGCCAGCAGTTACTCGGTGACAGTAACTAACTATGGCTACACCTTC
CASSYSVTVTNYGYTF
>TRBJ2-1|-|TRBV10-3|TRBD1
TGTGCCATCAGTACGCGACAGGGGGCCTACAATGAGCAGTTCTTC
CAISTRQGAYNEQFF
>TRBJ1-1|-|TRBV6-1|-
TGTGCCAGCACTCTTGCCGGGACACCGGGGGCTTTCTTT
CASTLAGTPGAFF
>TRBJ1-2|-|TRBV7-3|-
TGTGCCAGCAGCTCAAACCCGGGGGGCCAGGGGGGCTACACCTTC
CASSSNPGGQGGYTF
>TRBJ2-1|-|TRBV28|-
TGTGCCAGCAGCCAAGACAGGCCTTACCGCAAGTTCTTC
CASSQDRPYRKFF
>TRBJ2-1|-|TRBV6-1|-
TGTGCCAGCAGTGAGGCAGGGCACGCCTACAATGAGCAGTTCTTC
CASSEAGHAYNEQFF
>TRBJ2-5|once|TRBV27|TRBD2
TGTGCCAGCAGGCCCCAGCTAGGCGGGGGTAGGGAGACCCAGTACTTC
CASRPQLGGGRETQYF
>TRBJ1-5|-|TRBV28|TRBD1
TGTGCCAGCAGTTTCACATACGGGACAGGGATTCAGCCCCAGCATTTT
CASSFTYGTGIQPQHF
>TRBJ2-1|-|TRBV27|TRBD2
TGTGCCAGCCGTCTCCTAGCGGGACTCAACAATGAGCAGTTCTTC
CASRLLAGLNNEQFF
>TRBJ2-1|-|TRBV5-1|-
TGCGCCAGCAGCTTGGGGAGGAGCTCCTACAATGAGCAGTTCTTC
CASSLGRSSYNEQFF
>TRBJ1-3|-|TRBV9|TRBD1
TGTGCCAGCAGCCCCTGGACAGGGGGCTCTGGAAACACCATATATTTT
CASSPWTGGSGNTIYF
>TRBJ1-3|-|TRBV6-6|-
TGTGCCAGCCTACCTCGGGGAAGCTCTGGAAACACCATATATTTT
CASLPRGSSGNTIYF
>TRBJ2-1|once|TRBV27|-
TGTGCCAGCAGAAGGGGGGGGTCCGGGGGTAGCTACAATGAGCAGTTCTTC
CASRRGGSGGSYNEQFF
>TRBJ2-3|-|TRBV7-9|-
TGTGCCAGCAGCTTCCCCACTCGCACAGATACGCAGTATTTT
CASSFPTRTDTQYF
>TRBJ2-1|-|TRBV5-1|-
TGCGCCAGCAGCAACCTGGGGGGAGTTGAGCAGTTCTTC
CASSNLGGVEQFF
>TRBJ1-3|-|TRBV19|-
TGTGCCAGTAGTATGGAGACGGGACACCATAACTCTGGAAACACCATATATTTT
CASSMETGHHNSGNTIYF
>TRBJ1-1|-|TRBV9|-
TGTGCCAGCAGCGTCCTCGACACGAAGAACACTGAAGCTTTCTTT
CASSVLDTKNTEAFF